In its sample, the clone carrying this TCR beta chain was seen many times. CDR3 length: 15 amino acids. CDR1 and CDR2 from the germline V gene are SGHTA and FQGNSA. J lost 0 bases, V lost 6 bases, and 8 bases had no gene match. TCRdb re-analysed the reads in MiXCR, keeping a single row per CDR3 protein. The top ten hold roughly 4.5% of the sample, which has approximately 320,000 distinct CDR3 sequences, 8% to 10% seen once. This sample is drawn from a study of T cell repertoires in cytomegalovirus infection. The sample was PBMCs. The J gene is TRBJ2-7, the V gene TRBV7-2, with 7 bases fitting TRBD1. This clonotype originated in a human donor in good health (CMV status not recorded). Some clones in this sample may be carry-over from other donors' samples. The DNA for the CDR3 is TGTGCCAGCAGTTCTACCGGGACAGTCTCCTACGAGCAGTACTTC. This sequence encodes CASSSTGTVSYEQYF. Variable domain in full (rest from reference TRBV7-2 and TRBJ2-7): GAGVSQSPSNKVTEKGKDVELRCDPISGHTALYWYRQSLGQGLEFLIYFQGNSAPDKSGLPSDRFSAERTGGSVSTLTIQRTQQEDSAVYLCASSSTGTVSYEQYFGPGTRLTVT.